This TCR beta chain was recorded in a study of T cells after yellow fever vaccination. Between the trimmed V and J ends, which lost 3 bases and 2 bases, there was a span of 16 bases. This CDR3 has 16 residues. CDR1 is LNHDA and CDR2 is SQIVND in the germline V gene (reference sequence). Study-wide findings and caveats: Post-booster repertoires again held most primary-vaccination clones (about 95% CD4, approximately 90% CD8). The bulk population could contribute abundant contaminating clonotypes to FACS-sorted repertoires.

The 5'RACE template-switching step produced TCR cDNA and added a universal primer site and UMIs. A single record per CDR3 protein comes from TCRdb applying MiXCR to the 5' RACE reads. The table records some 320,000 distinct CDR3 sequences, around 8.6% of them present only once. Concerning this clonotype: The antigen is not known.

This material consisted of CD4+ T cells sorted from PBMCs, taken 5 days after the yellow fever booster vaccination. V and J are TRBV19 and TRBJ1-2; D is possibly TRBD1 (5 bases). This TCR came from a man aged 18 to 30 who received the YFV17D yellow fever vaccine. The CDR3, as DNA: TGTGCCAGTAGTATGGTTCTTAGGGGTCGGAACTATGGCTACACCTTC. Protein product: CASSMVLRGRNYGYTF.